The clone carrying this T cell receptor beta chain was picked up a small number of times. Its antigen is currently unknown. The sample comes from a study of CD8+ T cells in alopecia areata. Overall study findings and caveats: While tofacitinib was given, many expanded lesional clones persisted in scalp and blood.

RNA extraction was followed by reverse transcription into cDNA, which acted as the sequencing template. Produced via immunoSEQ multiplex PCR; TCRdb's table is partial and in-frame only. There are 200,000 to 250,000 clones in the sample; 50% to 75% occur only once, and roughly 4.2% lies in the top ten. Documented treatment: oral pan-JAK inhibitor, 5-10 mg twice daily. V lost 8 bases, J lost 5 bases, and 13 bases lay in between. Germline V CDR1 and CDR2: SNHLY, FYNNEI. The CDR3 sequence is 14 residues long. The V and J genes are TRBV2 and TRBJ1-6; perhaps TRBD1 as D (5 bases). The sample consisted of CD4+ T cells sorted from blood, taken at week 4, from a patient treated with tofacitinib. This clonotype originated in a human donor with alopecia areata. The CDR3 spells CASGGVTNNSPLHF. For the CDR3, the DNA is TGTGCCAGCGGGGGGGTCACGAATAATTCACCCCTCCACTTT.